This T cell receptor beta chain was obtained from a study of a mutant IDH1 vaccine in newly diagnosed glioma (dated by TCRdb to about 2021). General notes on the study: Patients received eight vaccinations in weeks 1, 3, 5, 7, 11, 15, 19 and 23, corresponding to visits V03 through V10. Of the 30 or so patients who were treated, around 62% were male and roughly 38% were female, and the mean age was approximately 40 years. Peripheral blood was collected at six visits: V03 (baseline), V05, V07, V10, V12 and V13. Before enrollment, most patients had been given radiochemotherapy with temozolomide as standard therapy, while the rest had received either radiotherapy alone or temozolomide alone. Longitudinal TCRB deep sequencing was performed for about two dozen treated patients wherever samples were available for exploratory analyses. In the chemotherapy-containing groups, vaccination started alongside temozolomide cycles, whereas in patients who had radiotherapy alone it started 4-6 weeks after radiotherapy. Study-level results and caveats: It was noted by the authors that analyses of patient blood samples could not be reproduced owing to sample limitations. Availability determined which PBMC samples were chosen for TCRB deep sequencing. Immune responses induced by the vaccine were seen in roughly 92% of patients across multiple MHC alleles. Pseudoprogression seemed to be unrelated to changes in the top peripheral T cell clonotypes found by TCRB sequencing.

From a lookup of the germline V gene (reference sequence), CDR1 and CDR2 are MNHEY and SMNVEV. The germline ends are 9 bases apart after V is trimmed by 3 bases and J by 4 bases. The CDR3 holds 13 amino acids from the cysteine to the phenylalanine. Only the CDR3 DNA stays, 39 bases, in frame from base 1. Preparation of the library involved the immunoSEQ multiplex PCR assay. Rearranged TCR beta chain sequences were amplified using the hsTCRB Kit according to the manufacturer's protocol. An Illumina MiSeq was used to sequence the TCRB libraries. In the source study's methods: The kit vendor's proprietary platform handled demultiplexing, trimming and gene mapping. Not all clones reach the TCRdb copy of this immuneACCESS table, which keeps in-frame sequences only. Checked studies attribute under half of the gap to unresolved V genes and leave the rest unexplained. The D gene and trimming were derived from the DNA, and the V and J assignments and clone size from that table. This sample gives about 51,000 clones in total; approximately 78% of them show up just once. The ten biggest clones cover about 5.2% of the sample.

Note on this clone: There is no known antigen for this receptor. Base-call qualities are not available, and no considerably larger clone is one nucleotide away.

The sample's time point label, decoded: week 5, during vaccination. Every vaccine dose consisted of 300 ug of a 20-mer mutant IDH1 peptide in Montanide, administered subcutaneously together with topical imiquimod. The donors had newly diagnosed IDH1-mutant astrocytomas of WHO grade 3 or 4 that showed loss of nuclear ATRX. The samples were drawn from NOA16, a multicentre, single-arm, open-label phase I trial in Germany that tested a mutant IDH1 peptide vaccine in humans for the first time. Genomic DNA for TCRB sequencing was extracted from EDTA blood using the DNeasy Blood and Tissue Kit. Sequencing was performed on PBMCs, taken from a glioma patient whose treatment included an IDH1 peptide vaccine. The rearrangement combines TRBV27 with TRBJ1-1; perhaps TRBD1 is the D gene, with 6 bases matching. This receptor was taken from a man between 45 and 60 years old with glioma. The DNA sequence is TGTGCCAGCAGTTTCAGGGGTGGCACTGAAGCTTTCTTT. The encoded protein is CASSFRGGTEAFF.